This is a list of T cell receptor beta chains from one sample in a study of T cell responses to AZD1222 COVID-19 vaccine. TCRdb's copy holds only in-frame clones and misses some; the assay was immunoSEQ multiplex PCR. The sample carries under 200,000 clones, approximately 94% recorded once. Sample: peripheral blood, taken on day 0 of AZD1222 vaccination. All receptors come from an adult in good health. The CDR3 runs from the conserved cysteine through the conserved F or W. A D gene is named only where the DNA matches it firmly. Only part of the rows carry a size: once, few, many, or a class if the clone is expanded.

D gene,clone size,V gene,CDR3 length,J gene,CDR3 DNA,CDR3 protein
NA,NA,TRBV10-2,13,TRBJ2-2,TGCGCCAGCAGTGAGCGGGGAATTGGGGAGCTGTTTTTT,CASSERGIGELFF
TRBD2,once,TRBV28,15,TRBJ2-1,TGTGCCAGCAGTTTAAGCGGGAACGCCTACAATGAGCAGTTCTTC,CASSLSGNAYNEQFF
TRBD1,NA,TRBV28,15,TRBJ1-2,TGTGCCAGCAGTTTTGCCGACAGGGCTAACTATGGCTACACCTTC,CASSFADRANYGYTF
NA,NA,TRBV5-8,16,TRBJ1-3,TGTGCCAGCAGCGACCGCATTTACAGGCCTGGAAACACCATATATTTT,CASSDRIYRPGNTIYF
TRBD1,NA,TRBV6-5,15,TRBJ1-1,TGTGCCAGCAGTTACACGGACAGGGTTCGCACTGAAGCTTTCTTT,CASSYTDRVRTEAFF
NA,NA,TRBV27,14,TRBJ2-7,TGTGCCAGCAGTCCCCCCACGGGGGCCGACGAGCAGTACTTC,CASSPPTGADEQYF
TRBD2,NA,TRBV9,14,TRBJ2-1,TGTGCCAGCAGCTCCCTAGCGGGAGATAATGAGCAGTTCTTC,CASSSLAGDNEQFF
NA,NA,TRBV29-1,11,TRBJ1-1,TGCAGCTCCGGAGTGAACACTGAAGCTTTCTTT,CSSGVNTEAFF
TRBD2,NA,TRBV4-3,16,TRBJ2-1,TGCGCCAGCAGCCAAGATTGGGTAGCGGGAGGGGACGAGCAGTTCTTC,CASSQDWVAGGDEQFF
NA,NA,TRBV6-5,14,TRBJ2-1,TGTGCCAGCAGTTACTCGACGAGCGGCAATGAGCAGTTCTTC,CASSYSTSGNEQFF
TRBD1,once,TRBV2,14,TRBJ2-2,TGTGCCAGCACCGGACACGGGACAGCCGGGGAGCTGTTTTTT,CASTGHGTAGELFF
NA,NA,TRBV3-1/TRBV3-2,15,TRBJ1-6,TGTGCCAGCAGCCAGGGTCTCGGGGCCAATTCACCCCTCCACTTT,CASSQGLGANSPLHF
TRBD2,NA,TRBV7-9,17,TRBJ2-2,TGTGCCAGCAGCTCCCCAGCGGGAGGGGTAGTCGCCGGGGAGCTGTTTTTT,CASSSPAGGVVAGELFF
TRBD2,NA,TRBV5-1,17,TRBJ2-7,TGCGCCAGCAGCTGGGGCCCCAAGCGGGAGGCCCGCCCGGCGCAGTACTTC,CASSWGPKREARPAQYF
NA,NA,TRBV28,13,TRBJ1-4,TGTGCCAGCAGTTTGGACAGCCGGGAAAAACTGTTTTTT,CASSLDSREKLFF
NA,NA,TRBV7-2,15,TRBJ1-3,TGTGCCAGCAGCTTAGGCCAGGGGAGTGGAAACACCATATATTTT,CASSLGQGSGNTIYF
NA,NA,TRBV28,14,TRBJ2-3,TGTGCCAGCAGTTTATGGCAGGTTGGAGATACGCAGTATTTT,CASSLWQVGDTQYF
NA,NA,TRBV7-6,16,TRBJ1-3,TGTGCCAGCAGCCCCCGAACAGGGAGCTCTGGAAACACCATATATTTT,CASSPRTGSSGNTIYF
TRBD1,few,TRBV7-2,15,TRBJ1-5,TGTGCCAGCAGCTTAGAGGGGACAGGGGATCAGCCCCAGCATTTT,CASSLEGTGDQPQHF
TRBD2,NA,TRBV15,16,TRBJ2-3,TGTGCCACCAGCTCACCCAGACTAGCGGGACTGGATACGCAGTATTTT,CATSSPRLAGLDTQYF
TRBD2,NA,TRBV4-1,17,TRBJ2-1,TGCGCCAGCAGCGAAACCAGACTAGCGGGAGGGTTTAATGAGCAGTTCTTC,CASSETRLAGGFNEQFF
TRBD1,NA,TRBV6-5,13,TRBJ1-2,TGTGCCAGCAGTTCCCAGGGGGCCCAGGGCTACACCTTC,CASSSQGAQGYTF
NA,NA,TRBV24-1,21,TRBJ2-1,TGTGCCACCAGTGTCCTAAATAAGACAGTCCGGGGTAGGTCCCCCTACAATGAGCAGTTCTTC,CATSVLNKTVRGRSPYNEQFF
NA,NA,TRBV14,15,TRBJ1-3,TGTGCCAGCAGCCCCCGTCTAGGCGGCGGAAACACCATATATTTT,CASSPRLGGGNTIYF
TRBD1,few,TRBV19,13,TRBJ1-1,TGTGCCAGTAGTATGACAGGGGGCACTGAAGCTTTCTTT,CASSMTGGTEAFF
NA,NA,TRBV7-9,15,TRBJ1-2,TGTGCCAGCAGCTTGCCGGGGAATCATAACTATGGCTACACCTTC,CASSLPGNHNYGYTF
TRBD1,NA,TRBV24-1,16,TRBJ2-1,TGTGCCACCAGTGGTAGACAGGGGCCCTCATACAATGAGCAGTTCTTC,CATSGRQGPSYNEQFF
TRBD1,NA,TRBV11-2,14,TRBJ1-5,TGTGCCAGCAGCTTAGGGACAGGGAGAGGACCCCAGCATTTT,CASSLGTGRGPQHF
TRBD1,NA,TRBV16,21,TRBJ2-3,TGTGCCAGCAGCCAATCCCCACAGGGGGCGATCCGGGGCGGGAGCACAGATACGCAGTATTTT,CASSQSPQGAIRGGSTDTQYF
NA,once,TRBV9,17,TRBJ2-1,TGTGCCAGCAGTGTAGATCCCGCCCGGAGCTCCTACAATGAGCAGTTCTTC,CASSVDPARSSYNEQFF
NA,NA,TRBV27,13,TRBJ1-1,TGTGCCAGCAGTCTATCAGCGAGGACTGAAGCTTTCTTT,CASSLSARTEAFF
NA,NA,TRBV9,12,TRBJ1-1,TGTGCCAGCAGCCTCCCGAACACTGAAGCTTTCTTT,CASSLPNTEAFF
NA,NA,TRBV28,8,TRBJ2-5,TGTGCCAGCGAGACCCAGTACTTC,CASETQYF
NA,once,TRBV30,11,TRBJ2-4,TGTGCCTGGCAGGGTTTAAACATTCAGTACTTC,CAWQGLNIQYF
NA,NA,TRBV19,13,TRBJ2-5,TGTGCCAGTAACCCGGCAGGCGGGGAGACCCAGTACTTC,CASNPAGGETQYF
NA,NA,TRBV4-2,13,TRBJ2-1,TGTGCCAGCAGCCAAGATACGGGGAGAGAGCAGTTCTTC,CASSQDTGREQFF
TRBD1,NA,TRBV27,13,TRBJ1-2,TGTGCCAGCAGTCTGAACAGGGGTGGTGGCTACACCTTC,CASSLNRGGGYTF
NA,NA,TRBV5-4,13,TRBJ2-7,TGTGCCAGCAGCTTGTCCGGGACCTACGAGCAGTACTTC,CASSLSGTYEQYF
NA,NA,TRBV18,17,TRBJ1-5,TGTGCCAGCTCACCCCCTTCGGGGGGGAAGAGGGATCAGCCCCAGCATTTT,CASSPPSGGKRDQPQHF
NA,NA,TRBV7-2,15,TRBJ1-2,TGTGCCAGCAGCTTAGGTGCGGGGGCGTCTAGAAGCTACACCTTC,CASSLGAGASRSYTF
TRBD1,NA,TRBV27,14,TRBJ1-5,TGTGCCAGCCGGGACAGAAATAGCAATCAGCCCCAGCATTTT,CASRDRNSNQPQHF
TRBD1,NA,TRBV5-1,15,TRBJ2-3,TGCGCCAGCGCGCGAACAGGGGTGATGACAGATACGCAGTATTTT,CASARTGVMTDTQYF
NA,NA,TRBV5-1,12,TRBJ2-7,TGCGCCAGCAGCCGGGACAACTACGAGCAGTACTTC,CASSRDNYEQYF
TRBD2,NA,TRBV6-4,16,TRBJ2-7,TGTGCCAGCAGTTTTCCGGGACTAGCGATTACCTACGAGCAGTACTTC,CASSFPGLAITYEQYF
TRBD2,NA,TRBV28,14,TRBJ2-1,TGTGCCTCCCAGCGTTTAGCGGGCAAGTATGAGCAGTTCTTC,CASQRLAGKYEQFF
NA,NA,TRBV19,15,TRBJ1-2,TGTGCCAGTACCCGATTGGAGCCCTATGAGTATGGCTACACCTTC,CASTRLEPYEYGYTF
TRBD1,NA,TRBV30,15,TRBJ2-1,TGTGCCTGGAGTGATACAGGGGTAGTCTACAATGAGCAGTTCTTC,CAWSDTGVVYNEQFF
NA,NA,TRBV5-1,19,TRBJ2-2,TGCGCCAGCAGCTTGTGGGGGCTGGGGGCCGAACCTGTAACCGGGGAGCTGTTTTTT,CASSLWGLGAEPVTGELFF
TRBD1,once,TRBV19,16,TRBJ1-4,TGTGCCAGTAGTACCGGGACAGTAACAACTAATGAAAAACTGTTTTTT,CASSTGTVTTNEKLFF
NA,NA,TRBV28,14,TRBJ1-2,TGTGCCAGCAGTTTATTGGTCGGAAACTATGGCTACACCTTC,CASSLLVGNYGYTF
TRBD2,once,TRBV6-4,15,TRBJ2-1,TGTGCCAGCAGTGGCTTCGCGGGAGGTTTCAATGAGCAGTTCTTC,CASSGFAGGFNEQFF
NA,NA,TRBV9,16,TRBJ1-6,TGTGCCAGCAGCGAGGGACCGGGACAACATCTCGGGTCCCTCCACTTT,CASSEGPGQHLGSLHF
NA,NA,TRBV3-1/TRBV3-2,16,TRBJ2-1,TGTGCCAGCAGCCAAGTTGGCCGGACAGTCAACAATGAGCAGTTCTTC,CASSQVGRTVNNEQFF
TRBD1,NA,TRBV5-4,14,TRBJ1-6,TGTGCCAGCAGGGGGGGACAGGGGTCTTCACCCCTCCACTTT,CASRGGQGSSPLHF